One and the same sample provided the 24 T cell receptor beta chains below, sequenced in a study of cytomegalovirus exposure and HLA in healthy donors. The PCR contained 60 Vbeta and 13 Jbeta primers. TCRdb keeps only in-frame clones here, not all; method: immunoSEQ multiplex PCR. Of approximately 100,000 clones listed, approximately 80% are singletons. Sequenced input: PBMCs. The receptors derive from a woman aged 18-35 years in good health and CMV-seropositive.

J is TRBJ2-5 and V is TRBV9; D possibly corresponds to TRBD2 (6 bases). The CDR3 has 14 residues. V shed 3 bases and J shed 4 bases, with 13 bases lying between them. CDR1 SGDLS and CDR2 YYNGEE come from the germline V gene. Here the CDR3 reads CASSGMRLGETQYF. CDR3 sequence (DNA): TGTGCCAGCAGCGGTATGAGACTAGGAGAGACCCAGTACTTC. Complete variable domain (other parts from reference TRBV9 and TRBJ2-5): DSGVTQTPKHLITATGQRVTLRCSPRSGDLSVYWYQQSLDQGLQFLIQYYNGEERAKGNILERFSAQQFPDLHSELNLSSLELGDSALYFCASSGMRLGETQYFGPGTRLLVL.

J is TRBJ1-1 and V is TRBV5-1, with no clear D. This CDR3 has 13 residues. Trimming removed 2 bases at V and 1 base at J, with 6 bases between. CDR1 SGHRS and CDR2 YFSETQ come from the germline V gene. The CDR3 DNA sequence: TGCGCCAGCAGCTTCGAGAGGAACACTGAAGCTTTCTTT. Translating gives CASSFERNTEAFF.

This clone was picked up one time. The chain links TRBV10-3 to TRBJ1-4; D is perhaps TRBD1 (6 bases). CDR3 size: 16 residues. CDR1 and CDR2 from the germline V gene are ENHRY and SYGVKD. With 3 bases removed from V and 4 bases from J, the gap between germline ends came to 15 bases. In DNA form, the CDR3 reads TGTGCCATCAGTGACTCCGAAGGGGGTAATAATGAAAAACTGTTTTTT. It translates to CAISDSEGGNNEKLFF.

This chain connects TRBV7-3 to TRBJ2-3, with 11 bases that match TRBD2. Germline V gene lookup returns CDR1 SGHTA and CDR2 FQGTGA. The CDR3 is made up of 14 amino acids. V dropped 2 bases and J dropped 5; count of bases not matched to a gene: 0. The CDR3 loop is CASSLGTSGDTQYF. The CDR3 nucleotides are TGTGCCAGCAGCTTAGGGACTAGCGGAGATACGCAGTATTTT. The whole variable domain, remainder taken from reference TRBV7-3 and TRBJ2-3, is GAGVSQTPSNKVTEKGKYVELRCDPISGHTALYWYRQSLGQGPEFLIYFQGTGAADDSGLPNDRFFAVRPEGSVSTLKIQRTERGDSAVYLCASSLGTSGDTQYFGPGTRLTVL.

A single count supports this clone. The chain recombines TRBV25-1 with TRBJ1-1; 7 bases align to TRBD1. The V gene end was trimmed by 0 bases and the J gene end by 9 bases; junction bases not matched to a gene: 4. CDR1 MGHDK and CDR2 SYGVNS come from the germline V gene. The CDR3 length is 13 residues. For the CDR3, the DNA is TGTGCCAGCAGTGAATATACGGGACAGCAAGCTTTCTTT. As protein: CASSEYTGQQAFF.

V and J are TRBV7-9 and TRBJ2-7; 12 nucleotides line up with TRBD1. The CDR3 length is 15 residues. Per the germline V gene, CDR1 is SEHNR and CDR2 is FQNEAQ (reference sequence). V lost 2 bases, J lost 4 bases, and 3 bases stayed unmatched. CDR3 sequence: CASSLWDRGPYEQYF. In DNA form, the CDR3 reads TGTGCCAGCAGCTTATGGGACAGGGGGCCTTACGAGCAGTACTTC.

The genes are TRBV6-4 and TRBJ1-1, with 8 bases lining up with TRBD1. This CDR3 is built from 15 residues. Trimming at V came to 4 bases and at J to 3 bases, leaving 7 bases not matched to a gene. CDR1 and CDR2 from the germline V gene are MRHNA and SNTAGT. This chain's CDR3 is CASSAGQGKDTEAFF. DNA for the CDR3: TGTGCCAGCAGTGCCGGACAGGGAAAGGACACTGAAGCTTTCTTT.

This chain uses TRBV15 with TRBJ2-2, with D maybe TRBD2 (7 bases). Trimming removed 0 bases at V and 9 bases at J, with 14 bases between. This CDR3 region has 15 residues. Germline CDR1 and CDR2: LNHNV and YYDKDF (reference sequence). CDR3 DNA sequence: TGTGCCACCAGCAGAGACCTCACAGGGACTAGGGAGCTGTTTTTT. Translated, it gives CATSRDLTGTRELFF.

This chain links TRBV10-2 with TRBJ2-7; TRBD1 agrees at 7 bases. The CDR3 is made up of 15 amino acids. The V gene end was trimmed by 4 bases and the J gene end by 2 bases; junction bases not matched to a gene: 8. Germline-derived CDR1 and CDR2 are WSHSY and SAAADI. The CDR3 DNA reads TGCGCCAGCAGTGCAGACAGGGTAAGGGCCTACGAGCAGTACTTC. Its translation is CASSADRVRAYEQYF.

Details on this clone: Lacking the conserved final phenylalanine or tryptophan, this CDR3 likely reflects a read error. V is TRBV20-1 and J is TRBJ1-2; a weak D match, TRBD1 (5 bases). In germline, CDR1 is DFQATT, CDR2 SNEGSKA (reference sequence). The CDR3 contains 11 residues. Trimming shortened V by 3 bases and J by 5 bases, and 7 bases separated the two germline ends. CDR3 nucleotides: TGCAGTGCTAGCGGGGGGTATGGCTACACCGTC. This codes for CSASGGYGYTV.

J is TRBJ2-7 and V is TRBV5-6; 7 nucleotides agree with TRBD1. CDR1 is SGHDT and CDR2 is YYEEEE in the germline V gene. CDR3 length: 14 amino acids. Trimming removed 3 bases from V and 3 bases from J; junction bases left unmatched: 6. CDR3 sequence: CASSSGTAIYEQYF. CDR3 bases: TGTGCCAGCAGCTCCGGGACAGCGATCTACGAGCAGTACTTC.

The chain combines TRBV28 with TRBJ1-5; 11 bases fit TRBD1. Germline V gene lookup returns CDR1 MDHEN and CDR2 SYDVKM. Trimming at V came to 4 bases and at J to 6 bases, leaving 5 bases not matched to a gene. The CDR3 is 15 amino acids. CDR3 region: CASSWGTGGTQPQHF. CDR3 in DNA: TGTGCCAGCAGTTGGGGGACAGGGGGGACTCAGCCCCAGCATTTT.

V gene TRBV29-1 combines with J gene TRBJ1-2; D is possibly TRBD1 (6 bases). The ends were cut back, 5 bases at V and 3 bases at J, with 13 bases in the middle. The CDR3 is 13 amino acids. The germline V gene encodes CDR1 SQVTM and CDR2 ANQGSEA. This CDR3 is CSVTVGGDYGYTF. The CDR3 DNA reads as TGCAGCGTTACGGTAGGGGGGGACTATGGCTACACCTTC.

The chain uses TRBV6-5 and TRBJ1-1; TRBD1 matches 8 bases. V shed 7 bases, J shed 1 base, and the junction held 8 bases outside the gene matches. CDR1 is MNHEY, CDR2 SVGAGI, per germline. This CDR3 spans 15 amino acids. The CDR3 bases are TGTGCCAGCAATATCCTACAGGGGGGGAACACTGAAGCTTTCTTT. Amino acids: CASNILQGGNTEAFF.

This clone has just a few counts. The V gene is TRBV13, the J gene TRBJ2-7, with 10 bases identical to TRBD2. From germline, CDR1 is PRHDT and CDR2 FYEKMQ (reference sequence). The V and J ends lost 5 bases and 0 bases, in that order; junction bases with no gene match: 10. This CDR3 spans 17 amino acids. The CDR3 region is CASSRKPGLAHSYEQYF. The CDR3 bases are TGTGCCAGCAGCCGAAAGCCGGGACTAGCGCACTCCTACGAGCAGTACTTC. The whole variable domain, filled in from reference TRBV13 and TRBJ2-7, reads AAGVIQSPRHLIKEKRETATLKCYPIPRHDTVYWYQQGPGQDPQFLISFYEKMQSDKGSIPDRFSAQQFSDYHSELNMSSLELGDSALYFCASSRKPGLAHSYEQYFGPGTRLTVT.

The V call is TRBV13, the J call TRBJ2-2, with D possibly being TRBD1 (6 bases). The CDR3 has 15 residues. The germline CDR1 and CDR2 sequences are PRHDT and FYEKMQ (reference sequence). V dropped 5 bases and J dropped 7 bases, with 17 bases sitting between them. In nucleotides, the CDR3 is TGTGCCAGCAGCGAAAGGGGACATACAAGCGGGGAGCTGTTTTTT. The encoded protein is CASSERGHTSGELFF.

The V gene is TRBV4-2, the J gene TRBJ2-1; TRBD2 aligns across 8 bases. This CDR3 has 14 amino acids. J lost 10 bases, V lost 6 bases, and 11 bases had no gene match. Per germline, CDR1 LGHNA and CDR2 YNFKEQ. The CDR3 DNA is TGTGCCAGCAGGACGACTAGCGAGCAACGGGAGCAGTTCTTC. Protein: CASRTTSEQREQFF.

The chain uses TRBV5-1 and TRBJ2-1; 7 bases agree with TRBD1. In germline, CDR1 is SGHRS, CDR2 YFSETQ. The CDR3 length is 13 residues. V lost 0 bases, J lost 9 bases, and 3 bases stayed unmatched. CDR3 DNA sequence: TGCGCCAGCAGCTTGGAACAGGGGACTGAGCAGTTCTTC. It codes for CASSLEQGTEQFF.

This clone was counted at least ten times. V gene TRBV6-6 combines with J gene TRBJ1-4; perhaps TRBD1 as D (5 bases). The length of the CDR3 is 15 residues. Germline loops: CDR1 MNHNY, CDR2 SVGAGI (reference sequence). V was shortened by 2 bases and J by 0 bases, with 7 bases between the two germline ends. DNA of the CDR3: TGTGCCAGCAGTTACGACAGTGCAACTAATGAAAAACTGTTTTTT. This gives the protein CASSYDSATNEKLFF.

The chain links TRBV7-3 to TRBJ2-7; 14 nucleotides align to TRBD2. This CDR3 region has 14 residues. CDR1 and CDR2 (germline): SGHTA, FQGTGA. The trim removed 2 bases at V and 6 bases at J, leaving 0 bases unmatched. The CDR3 spells CASSLGTSGSEQYF. DNA of the CDR3: TGTGCCAGCAGCTTAGGGACTAGCGGGAGCGAGCAGTACTTC.

This chain joins TRBV11-3 and TRBJ2-1; TRBD2 is a possible D gene (5 bases). Looked up from germline, CDR1 is SGHNT and CDR2 is YENEEA. There are 17 residues in the CDR3. The germline V and J ends were trimmed by 3 bases and 8 bases, with 23 bases remaining between them. The CDR3 sequence: CASSLYPSLAITDEQFF. Here the CDR3 DNA reads TGTGCCAGCAGCTTGTATCCCAGCCTAGCTATTACCGATGAGCAGTTCTTC.

J is TRBJ1-6 and V is TRBV6-5; tentative D call: TRBD1 (6 bases). V gave up 7 bases and J gave up 4 bases, with 14 bases separating them. Germline values: CDR1 MNHEY, CDR2 SVGAGI. CDR3 size: 15 residues. The CDR3 loop reads CASTGEGPYNSPLHF. CDR3 in DNA: TGTGCCAGCACAGGGGAAGGACCGTATAATTCACCCCTCCACTTT.

The chain recombines TRBV2 with TRBJ2-3; D possibly corresponds to TRBD2 (6 bases). Trimming took off 0 bases at V and 2 bases at J, with 9 bases between the two ends. CDR1 is SNHLY and CDR2 is FYNNEI in the germline V gene. The CDR3 has 15 amino acids. CDR3 in DNA: TGTGCCAGCAGTGAAGCGGGACTCTACACAGATACGCAGTATTTT. Its translation is CASSEAGLYTDTQYF.

The chain employs TRBV5-1 and TRBJ1-3; no firm D call. V lost 0 bases to trimming and J lost 0 bases, with 4 bases between them. CDR3 size: 14 residues. Germline V gene sequence: CDR1 SGHRS, CDR2 YFSETQ. The CDR3 DNA reads TGCGCCAGCAGCTTGGGGAGCTCTGGAAACACCATATATTTT. Translated, it gives CASSLGSSGNTIYF. Full variable domain (remainder filled in from reference TRBV5-1 and TRBJ1-3): KAGVTQTPRYLIKTRGQQVTLSCSPISGHRSVSWYQQTPGQGLQFLFEYFSETQRNKGNFPGRFSGRQFSNSRSEMNVSTLELGDSALYLCASSLGSSGNTIYFGEGSWLTVV.